Below are 26 T cell receptor beta chains sequenced from a single sample in a study of blood T cell repertoires in COVID-19. Measured with immunoSEQ multiplex PCR; TCRdb has only the in-frame clones, and not every one. The sample has roughly 350,000 clones, roughly 88% seen once. Sequenced sample: peripheral blood. All receptors come from a woman aged 50 to 60 with active or convalescent COVID-19.

The V call is TRBV30, the J call TRBJ1-6, with TRBD1 as a possible D gene (5 bases). Germline values: CDR1 GTSNPN, CDR2 SVGIG (reference sequence). Trimming removed 0 bases from V and 8 bases from J, with 14 bases in between. The CDR3 totals 15 residues. The CDR3 DNA reads TGTGCCTGGAGTGTAGGTGGGGGGGGGTATTCACCCCTCCACTTT. As protein: CAWSVGGGGYSPLHF.

This rearrangement joins TRBV6-2 or TRBV6-3 to TRBJ2-1, with 7 bases lining up with TRBD1. V gave up 2 bases and J gave up 5 bases; unmatched junction bases: 0. In germline, CDR1 is MNHEY, CDR2 SVGEGT. CDR3 length equals 13 residues. The CDR3 loop is CASSYQGDNEQFF. The CDR3 DNA is TGTGCCAGCAGTTACCAGGGGGACAATGAGCAGTTCTTC.

The chain couples TRBV11-3 to TRBJ2-2, with D perhaps matching TRBD1 (5 bases). The CDR3 totals 15 residues. V lost 3 bases to trimming and J lost 6 bases, with 14 bases between them. The germline CDR1 and CDR2 sequences are SGHNT and YENEEA. The CDR3 nucleotides read TGTGCCAGCAGCTTGGGGCAGTTTGCTCCCGGGGAGCTGTTTTTT. Amino acids: CASSLGQFAPGELFF.

The V gene is TRBV11-2, the J gene TRBJ2-7, with 7 bases lining up with TRBD1. Per germline, CDR1 SGHAT and CDR2 FQNNGV. V gave up 3 bases and J gave up 3 bases; unmatched junction bases: 2. CDR3 length: 13 amino acids. CDR3 DNA sequence: TGTGCCAGCAGCTTCGCAGGGGGCTACGAGCAGTACTTC. This gives the protein CASSFAGGYEQYF.

V gene TRBV29-1 combines with J gene TRBJ2-1; perhaps TRBD1 as D (6 bases). The ends were cut back, 4 bases at V and 9 bases at J, with 19 bases in the middle. Germline-derived CDR1 and CDR2 are SQVTM and ANQGSEA. The CDR3 is 14 amino acids. Here the CDR3 DNA reads TGCAGCGTTGGTCTGGCAGGGGCGATTTCTGAGCAGTTCTTC. Its translation is CSVGLAGAISEQFF.

CDR3 sequence: CASSSWTGTDTEAFF. CDR3 coding DNA: TGTGCCAGCAGTTCCTGGACAGGGACGGACACTGAAGCTTTCTTT. The gene calls are TRBV6-2 or TRBV6-3 and TRBJ1-1; TRBD1 matches at 8 bases. With V trimmed by 4 bases and J by 3 bases, 7 bases remained unmatched. Germline CDR1 and CDR2: MNHEY and SVGEGT. The CDR3 is 15 residues long.

J is TRBJ1-1 and V is TRBV7-8; no definite D call. Deletions cut 6 bases from V and 1 base from J, with 6 bases between. The CDR3 is 12 residues long. CDR1 is SGHVS and CDR2 is FQNEAQ in the germline V gene. The CDR3 reads CASRRQNTEAFF. The CDR3 DNA is TGTGCCAGCAGGAGACAGAACACTGAAGCTTTCTTT.

The V gene is TRBV12-3 or TRBV12-4, the J gene TRBJ1-2, with unresolved D. Trimming took 5 bases from V and 0 from J, leaving 7 bases between them. This CDR3 has 13 residues. CDR3 coding DNA: TGTGCCAGCAGTCCAACAGCTAACTATGGCTACACCTTC. This translates into CASSPTANYGYTF.

The CDR3 nucleotides read TGCAGCGTTGGATCCTATGTTGCCTACGAGCAGTACTTC. It yields the protein CSVGSYVAYEQYF. This sequence joins TRBV29-1 and TRBJ2-7; D is undetermined. Germline assignment: CDR1 SQVTM and CDR2 ANQGSEA. The CDR3 extends over 13 amino acids. V lost 4 bases and J lost 2, with 12 bases in between.

Only a few counts were recorded for this clone. The chain has TRBV7-2 and TRBJ1-5; tentatively, D is TRBD1 (5 bases). The V and J ends lost 2 bases and 6 bases respectively, with 14 bases between them. The germline gives CDR1 SGHTA, CDR2 FQGNSA. The CDR3 is 15 residues long. DNA of the CDR3: TGTGCCAGCAGCTTACGGGGAGGAGGGGTTCAGCCCCAGCATTTT. Translation: CASSLRGGGVQPQHF.

The chain links TRBV12-5 to TRBJ2-1; 7 bases match TRBD2. V was clipped by 2 bases and J by 2 bases; unmatched bases: 6. The CDR3 sequence is 16 residues long. Germline V gene sequence: CDR1 LGHNT, CDR2 FRNRAP. This CDR3 reads CASGLFGRSAYNEQFF. CDR3 bases: TGTGCTAGTGGTTTGTTCGGGAGGAGTGCCTACAATGAGCAGTTCTTC.

The chain combines TRBV6-1 with TRBJ2-2; D is unresolved. V was cut by 2 bases and J by 5 bases, with 12 bases left in between. The CDR3 contains 15 residues. CDR1 is MNHNS and CDR2 is SASEGT in the germline V gene. The CDR3 coding sequence is TGTGCCAGCAGTGAATCCCGGGTCTCAACCGGGGAGCTGTTTTTT. It yields the protein CASSESRVSTGELFF.

The CDR3 loop reads CASSEDLNSGTLAFF. The CDR3 DNA is TGTGCCAGCAGTGAAGACTTAAACTCAGGGACTCTTGCTTTCTTT. The V gene is TRBV2, the J gene TRBJ1-1; TRBD1 might be the D (5 bases). V was cut by 1 base and J by 11 bases, with 20 bases left in between. The germline gives CDR1 SNHLY, CDR2 FYNNEI. The CDR3 is made up of 15 amino acids.

V gene TRBV5-1 combines with J gene TRBJ1-2; tentative D call: TRBD1 (6 bases). Per the germline V gene, CDR1 is SGHRS and CDR2 is YFSETQ. V shed 4 bases and J shed 3 bases, with 16 bases lying between them. The CDR3 consists of 15 residues. CDR3 DNA sequence: TGCGCCAGCAGCCCGACAGGATATGCCCACTATGGCTACACCTTC. As protein: CASSPTGYAHYGYTF.

The rearrangement joins TRBV13 to TRBJ2-7; TRBD1 matches 11 bases. The V gene's germline CDR1 is PRHDT and CDR2 FYEKMQ (reference sequence). V trimming: 1 base; J trimming: 2 bases; junction bases outside the gene matches: 1. CDR3 length: 15 amino acids. CDR3 sequence: CASSLEGQGAYEQYF. CDR3 DNA: TGTGCCAGCAGCTTAGAGGGACAGGGGGCCTACGAGCAGTACTTC.

The chain employs TRBV7-8 and TRBJ1-4; no reliable D call. The V end was cut by 0 bases, the J end by 6 bases, with 11 bases between. The germline V gene has CDR1 SGHVS and CDR2 FQNEAQ. The CDR3 runs 15 residues. CDR3 sequence: CASSLAGRRDEKLFF. CDR3 in DNA: TGTGCCAGCAGCTTAGCTGGGAGGCGGGATGAAAAACTGTTTTTT. Drawing the rest from reference TRBV7-8 and TRBJ1-4, the complete variable domain is GAGVSQSPRYKVAKRGQDVALRCDPISGHVSLFWYQQALGQGPEFLTYFQNEAQLDKSGLPSDRFFAERPEGSVSTLKIQRTQQEDSAVYLCASSLAGRRDEKLFFGSGTQLSVL.

The V and J genes are TRBV30 and TRBJ2-1; possible D gene TRBD1, 5 bases. V was pared by 2 bases and J by 6 bases, with 11 bases between. CDR1 GTSNPN and CDR2 SVGIG come from the germline V gene (reference sequence). The length of the CDR3 is 13 residues. CDR3 DNA: TGTGCCTGGAGTAATAGGGGCTTCAATGAGCAGTTCTTC. Its protein product is CAWSNRGFNEQFF.

This sequence joins TRBV27 and TRBJ1-6; D is possibly TRBD1 (6 bases). The CDR3 totals 17 residues. The germline V and J ends were trimmed by 6 bases and 2 bases, with 17 bases remaining between them. Per germline, CDR1 MNHEY and CDR2 SMNVEV (reference sequence). This chain's CDR3 is CASSSGPRGTYNSPLHF. CDR3 nucleotides: TGTGCCAGCAGCTCTGGACCCAGGGGTACCTATAATTCACCCCTCCACTTT.

J is TRBJ1-5 and V is TRBV19, with D possibly being TRBD1 (6 bases). CDR3 length: 14 amino acids. Trimming left V 5 bases short and J 2 bases short, with 10 bases between. Germline V lookup: CDR1 LNHDA, CDR2 SQIVND (reference sequence). CDR3 loop: CASSRPGGNQPQHF. The CDR3 region has the DNA TGTGCCAGTAGTCGTCCAGGGGGCAATCAGCCCCAGCATTTT.

The CDR3 loop reads CSVEWAGLATYNEQFF. The CDR3 DNA sequence: TGCAGCGTTGAATGGGCGGGACTAGCGACCTACAATGAGCAGTTCTTC. The rearrangement links TRBV29-1 to TRBJ2-1; 10 positions agree with TRBD2. The CDR3 length is 16 residues. Germline V gene data show CDR1 as SQVTM and CDR2 as ANQGSEA. The trim removed 2 bases at V and 2 bases at J, leaving 6 bases unmatched.

This chain links TRBV5-8 with TRBJ1-4; the D gene is possibly TRBD1 (6 bases). Germline CDR1 and CDR2: SGHTS and YDEGEE. The length of the CDR3 is 14 residues. V lost 5 bases and J 4 bases, leaving 12 bases between the germline ends. CDR3 loop: CASRVGGRNEKLFF. CDR3 nucleotides: TGTGCCAGCAGAGTGGGGGGGCGTAATGAAAAACTGTTTTTT.

This chain uses TRBV2 with TRBJ2-7; 12 bases match TRBD2. CDR3 length equals 14 residues. V dropped 6 bases and J dropped 4; count of bases not matched to a gene: 4. The germline V gene encodes CDR1 SNHLY and CDR2 FYNNEI. This chain's CDR3 is CASRGLAGWYEQYF. The DNA for the CDR3 is TGTGCCAGCAGAGGACTAGCGGGATGGTACGAGCAGTACTTC.

In its sample, this clone was seen a few times. This chain joins TRBV19 and TRBJ1-3; D is perhaps TRBD1 (6 bases). CDR3 length: 14 residues. Per germline, CDR1 LNHDA and CDR2 SQIVND (reference sequence). V was cut by 7 bases and J by 0 bases, with 10 bases left in between. This chain's CDR3 is CASTRGGSGNTIYF. For the CDR3, the DNA is TGTGCCAGTACCCGAGGGGGCTCTGGAAACACCATATATTTT.

This clone appeared a single time. The rearrangement links TRBV6-5 to TRBJ2-2; 9 bases map to TRBD1. The CDR3 has 14 amino acids. The V segment lost 6 bases and the J segment 5 bases; nucleotides outside the gene matches: 4. The V gene's germline CDR1 is MNHEY and CDR2 SVGAGI. The CDR3 is CASRGQGRTGELFF. CDR3 nucleotide sequence: TGTGCCAGCAGGGGACAGGGTCGGACCGGGGAGCTGTTTTTT.

CDR3 in DNA: TGTGCCAGCAGTCCTTCAGGGGGCGCTCTTGGCTACACCTTC. Its translation is CASSPSGGALGYTF. The chain couples TRBV6-6 to TRBJ1-2, with 8 bases lining up with TRBD1. The trim removed 5 bases at V and 7 bases at J, leaving 9 bases unmatched. The V gene's germline CDR1 is MNHNY and CDR2 SVGAGI (reference sequence). The CDR3 length is 14 residues.

The chain combines TRBV20-1 with TRBJ1-1; tentatively, D is TRBD1 (5 bases). Trimming shortened V by 3 bases and J by 6 bases, and 8 bases separated the two germline ends. Germline CDR1 DFQATT, CDR2 SNEGSKA (reference sequence). The CDR3 contains 11 residues. CDR3 in amino acids: CSASIQAEAFF. CDR3 DNA sequence: TGCAGTGCTAGTATACAGGCTGAAGCTTTCTTT.